This T cell receptor beta chain is from a study of T cells in Graves' hyperthyroidism and ophthalmopathy. Researchers barred patients who had uncontrolled infection, other autoimmune disease, pregnancy or lactation. Overall study findings and caveats: Blood also held most thyroid clonotypes expanded beyond 0.001. Median prediction lead before ophthalmopathy onset was about 6.5 months with the model.

This clonotype was recorded at least ten times. The antigen is unknown. Germline V CDR1 and CDR2: DFQATT, SNEGSKA (reference sequence). J gave up 1 base and V 4 bases, and 12 bases lay outside the gene matches. The CDR3 length is 17 residues. Researchers took RNA transcripts and amplified the TCR beta CDR3 regions from them. The primer set for the first-round RT-PCR of the TCR CDR3 was HTBI. One entry per CDR3 protein, called by TCRdb with MiXCR from the multiplex PCR reads. Among roughly 290,000 distinct CDR3 sequences listed, 17% were seen once. The chain combines TRBV20-1 with TRBJ2-1; 8 bases line up with TRBD2. The sequence was collected from a woman aged 55-70 years with Graves' ophthalmopathy. The sample consisted of blood. The CDR3 protein is CSANPAGAIGSYNEQFF. CDR3 DNA: TGCAGTGCTAATCCAGCGGGAGCCATCGGGTCCTACAATGAGCAGTTCTTC.